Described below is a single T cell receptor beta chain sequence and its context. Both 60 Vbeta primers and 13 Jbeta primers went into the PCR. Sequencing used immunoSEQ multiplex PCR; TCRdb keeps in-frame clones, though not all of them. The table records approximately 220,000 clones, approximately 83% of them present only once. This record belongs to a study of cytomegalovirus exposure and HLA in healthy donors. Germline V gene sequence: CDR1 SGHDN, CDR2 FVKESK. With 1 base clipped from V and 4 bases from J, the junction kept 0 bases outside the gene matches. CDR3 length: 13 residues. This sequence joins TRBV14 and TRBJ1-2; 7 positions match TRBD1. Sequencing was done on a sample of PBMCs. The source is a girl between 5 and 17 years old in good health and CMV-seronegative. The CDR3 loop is CASSQGQGYGYTF. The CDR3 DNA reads TGTGCCAGCAGCCAAGGACAGGGCTATGGCTACACCTTC.